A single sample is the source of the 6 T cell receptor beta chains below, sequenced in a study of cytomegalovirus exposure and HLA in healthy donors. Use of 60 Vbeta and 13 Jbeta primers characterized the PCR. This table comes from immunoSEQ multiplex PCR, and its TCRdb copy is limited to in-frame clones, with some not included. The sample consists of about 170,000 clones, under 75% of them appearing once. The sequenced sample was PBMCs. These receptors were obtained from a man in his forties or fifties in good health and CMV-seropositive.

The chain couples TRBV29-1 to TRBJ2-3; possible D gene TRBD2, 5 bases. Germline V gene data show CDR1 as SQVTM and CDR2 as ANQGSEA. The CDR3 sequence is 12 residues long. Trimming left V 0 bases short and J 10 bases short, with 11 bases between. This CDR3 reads CSVEDGGSAQYF. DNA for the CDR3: TGCAGCGTTGAAGATGGAGGAAGCGCGCAGTATTTT.

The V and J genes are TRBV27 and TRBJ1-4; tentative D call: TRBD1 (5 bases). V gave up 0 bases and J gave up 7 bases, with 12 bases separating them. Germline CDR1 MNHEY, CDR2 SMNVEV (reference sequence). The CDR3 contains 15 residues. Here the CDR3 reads CASSLSKGNSEKLFF. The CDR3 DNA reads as TGTGCCAGCAGTTTATCGAAGGGGAATAGTGAAAAACTGTTTTTT.

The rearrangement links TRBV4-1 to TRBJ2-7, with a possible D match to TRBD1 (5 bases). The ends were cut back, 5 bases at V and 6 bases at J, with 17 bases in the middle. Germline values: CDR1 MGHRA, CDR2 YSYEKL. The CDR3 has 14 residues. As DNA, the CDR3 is TGCGCCAGCAGCTATCCGGACATCCGCGGCGAGCAGTACTTC. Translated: CASSYPDIRGEQYF.

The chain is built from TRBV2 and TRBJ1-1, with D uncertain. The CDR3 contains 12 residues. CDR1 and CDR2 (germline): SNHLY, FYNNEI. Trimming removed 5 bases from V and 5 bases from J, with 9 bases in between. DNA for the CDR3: TGTGCCAGCAGTCGGAGGGAAACTGAAGCTTTCTTT. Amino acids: CASSRRETEAFF.

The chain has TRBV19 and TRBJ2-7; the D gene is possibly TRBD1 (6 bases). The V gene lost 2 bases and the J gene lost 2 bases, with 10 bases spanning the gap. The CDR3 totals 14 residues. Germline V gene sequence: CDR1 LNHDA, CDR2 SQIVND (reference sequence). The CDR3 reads CASSIKQGPYEQYF. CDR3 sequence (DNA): TGTGCCAGTAGTATAAAACAGGGACCCTACGAGCAGTACTTC. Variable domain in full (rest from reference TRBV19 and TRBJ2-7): DGGITQSPKYLFRKEGQNVTLSCEQNLNHDAMYWYRQDPGQGLRLIYYSQIVNDFQKGDIAEGYSVSREKKESFPLTVTSAQKNPTAFYLCASSIKQGPYEQYFGPGTRLTVT.

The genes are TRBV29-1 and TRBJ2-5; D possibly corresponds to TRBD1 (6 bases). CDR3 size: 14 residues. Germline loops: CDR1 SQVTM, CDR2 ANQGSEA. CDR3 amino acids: CAVSSGTFQETQYF. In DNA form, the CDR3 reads TGCGCGGTCTCCTCCGGGACATTCCAAGAGACCCAGTACTTC.